This T cell receptor beta chain was sequenced for a study of blood T cell repertoires in COVID-19. Overall study context: Acute and convalescent COVID-19 specimens originated in the United States, Italy and Spain.

In germline, CDR1 is KGHSH, CDR2 LQKENI. The CDR3 length is 16 residues. Trimming removed 3 bases at V and 5 bases at J, with 19 bases between. Repertoires were generated with immunoSEQ multiplex PCR, while TCRdb's copy carries only in-frame clones and drops some. This sample has around 70,000 clones; around 75% occur once, and the top ten carry around 21%. The genes are TRBV18 and TRBJ1-1, with a possible D match to TRBD1 (6 bases). Material for sequencing was peripheral blood. The receptor was derived from a man between 65 and 85 years old with acute or convalescent COVID-19. CDR3 sequence (DNA): TGTGCCAGCTCACCCGCAAGGGGGGGCGTGGAAACTGAAGCTTTCTTT. Protein sequence: CASSPARGGVETEAFF.